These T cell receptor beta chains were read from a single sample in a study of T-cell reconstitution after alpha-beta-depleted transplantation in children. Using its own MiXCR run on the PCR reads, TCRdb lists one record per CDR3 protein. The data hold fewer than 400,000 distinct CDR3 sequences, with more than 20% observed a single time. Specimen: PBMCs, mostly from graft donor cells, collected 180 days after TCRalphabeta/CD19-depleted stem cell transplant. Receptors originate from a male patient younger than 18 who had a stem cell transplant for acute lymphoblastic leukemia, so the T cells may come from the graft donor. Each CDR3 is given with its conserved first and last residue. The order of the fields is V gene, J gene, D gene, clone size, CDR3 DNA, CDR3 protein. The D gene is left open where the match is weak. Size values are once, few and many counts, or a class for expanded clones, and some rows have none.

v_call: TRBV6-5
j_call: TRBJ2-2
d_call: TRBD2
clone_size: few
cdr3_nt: TGTGCCAGCAGTTACGGAGCGGGAGTGGAGACCGGGGAGCTGTTTTTT
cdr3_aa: CASSYGAGVETGELFF

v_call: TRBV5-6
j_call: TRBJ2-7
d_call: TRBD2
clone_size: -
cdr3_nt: TGTGCCAGCGCCTTGATCGGGCTAGCGGGAGTCGAGCAGTACTTC
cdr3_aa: CASALIGLAGVEQYF

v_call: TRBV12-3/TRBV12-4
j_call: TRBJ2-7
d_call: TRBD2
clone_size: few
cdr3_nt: TGTGCCAGCAGTCCGGGACTAGCGGGAGGAAGGTACTTC
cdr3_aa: CASSPGLAGGRYF

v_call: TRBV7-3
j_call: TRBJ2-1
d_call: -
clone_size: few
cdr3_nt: TGTGCCAGCAGCTTATTAGGCGGGGCCTCCTACAATGAGCAGTTCTTC
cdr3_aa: CASSLLGGASYNEQFF

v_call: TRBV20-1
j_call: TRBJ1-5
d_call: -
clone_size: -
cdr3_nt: TGCGGTGTAGGGGTTGGTAGTAGCAATCAGCCCCAGCATTTT
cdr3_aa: CGVGVGSSNQPQHF

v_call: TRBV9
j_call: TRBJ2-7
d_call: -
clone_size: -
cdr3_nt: TGTGCCAGCAGCGTGGGGGTCTTCAGTTCCTACGAGCAGTACTTC
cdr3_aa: CASSVGVFSSYEQYF

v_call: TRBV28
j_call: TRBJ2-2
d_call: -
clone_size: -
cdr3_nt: TGTGCCAGCCAGGGCCCTAGCACCGGGGAGCTGTTTTTT
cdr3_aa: CASQGPSTGELFF

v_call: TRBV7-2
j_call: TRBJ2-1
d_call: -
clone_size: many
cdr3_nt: TGTGCCAGCAGCTTGAATGGTGAGTTGTACAATGAGCAGTTCTTC
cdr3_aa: CASSLNGELYNEQFF

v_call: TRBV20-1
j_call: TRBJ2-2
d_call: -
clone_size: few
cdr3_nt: TGCAGTGCTCTCCAACCGAACACCGGGGAGCTGTTTTTT
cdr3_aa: CSALQPNTGELFF

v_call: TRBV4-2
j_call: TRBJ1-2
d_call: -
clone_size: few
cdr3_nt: TGTGCCAGCAGCCAAGTGGGGGAGCACTATGGCTACACCTTC
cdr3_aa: CASSQVGEHYGYTF

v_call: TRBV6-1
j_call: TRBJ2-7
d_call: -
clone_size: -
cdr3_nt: TGTGCCAGCAGTGCGGGCGGGACATCCTACGAGCAGTACTTC
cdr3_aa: CASSAGGTSYEQYF

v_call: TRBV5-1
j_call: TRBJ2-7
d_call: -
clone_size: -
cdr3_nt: TGCGCCAGCAGAGGGGTGGGACACGAGCAGTACTTC
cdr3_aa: CASRGVGHEQYF

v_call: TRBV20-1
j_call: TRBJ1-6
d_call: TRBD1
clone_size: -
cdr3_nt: TGCAGTGCCCCCGCCGGGACAGGGGGCACCTATAATTCACCCCTCCACTTT
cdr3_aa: CSAPAGTGGTYNSPLHF

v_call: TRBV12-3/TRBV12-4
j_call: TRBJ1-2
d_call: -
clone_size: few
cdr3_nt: TGTGCCAGCAGTTTGACACGGGACATCTATGGCTACACCTTC
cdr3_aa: CASSLTRDIYGYTF

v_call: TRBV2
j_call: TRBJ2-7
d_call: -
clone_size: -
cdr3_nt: TGTGCCAGCTTGGACAGCCAAGAATACGAGCAGTACTTC
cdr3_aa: CASLDSQEYEQYF

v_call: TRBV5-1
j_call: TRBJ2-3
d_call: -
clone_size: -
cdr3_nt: TGCGCCAGCAGCTTGGAAGTGGTTTCAGGTACGCAGTATTTT
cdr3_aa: CASSLEVVSGTQYF

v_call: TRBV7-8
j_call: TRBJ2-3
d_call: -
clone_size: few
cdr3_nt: TGTGCCAGCAGCTTACCAGCGTCAGATACGCAGTATTTT
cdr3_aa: CASSLPASDTQYF

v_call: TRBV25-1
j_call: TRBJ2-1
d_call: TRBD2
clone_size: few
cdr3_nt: TGTGCCAGCAGTGGAGTGGGGGGGATCCTCTACAATGAGCAGTTCTTC
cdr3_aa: CASSGVGGILYNEQFF

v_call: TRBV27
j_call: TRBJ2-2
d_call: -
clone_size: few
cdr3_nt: TGTGCCAGCCCCCGTTCCACCTCTAACACCGGGGAGCTGTTTTTT
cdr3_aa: CASPRSTSNTGELFF

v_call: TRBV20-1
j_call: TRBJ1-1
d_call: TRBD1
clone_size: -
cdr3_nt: TGCAGTGCTAGAGGTGCAGGGGGCACTGAAGCTTTCTTT
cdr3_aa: CSARGAGGTEAFF

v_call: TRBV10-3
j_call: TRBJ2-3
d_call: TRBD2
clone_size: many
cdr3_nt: TGTGCCATCAGCCTACTAGCGGGAGTATCAGATACGCAGTATTTT
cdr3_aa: CAISLLAGVSDTQYF

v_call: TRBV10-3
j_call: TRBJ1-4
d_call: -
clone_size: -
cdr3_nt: TGTGCCATCAGTGCAGCGGGAGCTAATGAAAAACTGTTTTTT
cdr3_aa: CAISAAGANEKLFF

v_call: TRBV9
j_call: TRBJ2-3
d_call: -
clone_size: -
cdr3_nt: TGTGCCAGCAGCGTAGGTCACACGCAGTATTTT
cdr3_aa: CASSVGHTQYF

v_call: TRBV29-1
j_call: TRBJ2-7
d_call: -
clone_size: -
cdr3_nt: TGCAGCGTTGAGGGGAGGAGGGCCTACGAGCAGTACTTC
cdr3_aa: CSVEGRRAYEQYF

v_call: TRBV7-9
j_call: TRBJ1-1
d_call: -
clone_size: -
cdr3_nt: TGTGCCAGCAGCTTAGCGGAGTTTAGAGAGGGGAACACTGAAGCTTTCTTT
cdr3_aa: CASSLAEFREGNTEAFF

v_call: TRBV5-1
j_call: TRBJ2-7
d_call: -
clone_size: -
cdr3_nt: TGCGCCAGCAGCTTGGGCCGGGCGATCTCCTACGAGCAGTACTTC
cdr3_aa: CASSLGRAISYEQYF

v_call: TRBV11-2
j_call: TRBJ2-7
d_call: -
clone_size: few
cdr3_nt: TGTGCCAGCAGCTCCGCCGGTAGGGTAGATCGTCCCTACGAGCAGTACTTC
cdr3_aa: CASSSAGRVDRPYEQYF

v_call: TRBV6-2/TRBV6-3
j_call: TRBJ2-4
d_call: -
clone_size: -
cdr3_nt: TGTGCCAGCAGTTACTCTCTTGTGAGGGAGCCAGGACTAGCCAAAAACATTCAGTACTTC
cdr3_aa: CASSYSLVREPGLAKNIQYF

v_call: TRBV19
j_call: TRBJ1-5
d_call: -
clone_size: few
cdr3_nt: TGTGCCAGTAGTATAATGGCAGGAAGCAATCAGCCCCAGCATTTT
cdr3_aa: CASSIMAGSNQPQHF

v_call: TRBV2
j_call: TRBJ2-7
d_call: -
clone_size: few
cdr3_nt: TGTGCCAGCACCTTCGGGGGACTCTCCTACGAGCAGTACTTC
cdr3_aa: CASTFGGLSYEQYF

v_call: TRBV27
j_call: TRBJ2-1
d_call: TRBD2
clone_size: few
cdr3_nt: TGTGCCAGCAGTCCATCTCCTAGCGGGAGGCAGTTCTTC
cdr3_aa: CASSPSPSGRQFF

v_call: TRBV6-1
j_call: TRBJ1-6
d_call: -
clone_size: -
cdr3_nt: TGTGCCAGCAGCCTAGGGGGGGTCTCCTATAATTCACCCCTCCACTTT
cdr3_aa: CASSLGGVSYNSPLHF

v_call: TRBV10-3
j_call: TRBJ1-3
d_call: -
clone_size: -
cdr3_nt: TGTGCCATCCGGATCGAAGAGGTGGGAAACACCATATATTTT
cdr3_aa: CAIRIEEVGNTIYF

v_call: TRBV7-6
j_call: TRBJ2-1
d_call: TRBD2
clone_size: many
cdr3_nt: TGTGCCAGCACTCCGGGGGGGAGCTCCTACAATGAGCAGTTCTTC
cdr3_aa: CASTPGGSSYNEQFF

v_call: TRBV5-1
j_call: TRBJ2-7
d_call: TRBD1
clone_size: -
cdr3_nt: TGCGCCAGCAGCTCGACAGGGAGCTCCTACGAGCAGTACTTC
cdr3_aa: CASSSTGSSYEQYF

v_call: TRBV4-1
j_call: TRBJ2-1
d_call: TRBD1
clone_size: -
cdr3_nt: TGCGCCAGCAGCCAAGCGGTCCTCCGGACAGGGGGCCAGGGCGAGGTTGAGCAGTTCTTC
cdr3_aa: CASSQAVLRTGGQGEVEQFF

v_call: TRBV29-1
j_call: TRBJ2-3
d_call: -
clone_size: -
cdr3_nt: TGCAGCGTCCTAGTTAGCGGTTCTAGCACAGATACGCAGTATTTT
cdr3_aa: CSVLVSGSSTDTQYF

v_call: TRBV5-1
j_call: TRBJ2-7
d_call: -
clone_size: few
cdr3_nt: TGCGCCAGCAGCTTGGTTCTAAACTACGAGCAGTACTTC
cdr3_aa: CASSLVLNYEQYF

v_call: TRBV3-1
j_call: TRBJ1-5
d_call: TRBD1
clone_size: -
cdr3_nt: TGTGCCAGCAGCCGGACAGGGGAGAAGCCCCAGCATTTT
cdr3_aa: CASSRTGEKPQHF

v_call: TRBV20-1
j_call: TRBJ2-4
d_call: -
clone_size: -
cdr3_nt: TGCAGTGCTAGGGGAGGCCCGACCTTAGCCAAAAACATTCAGTACTTC
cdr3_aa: CSARGGPTLAKNIQYF

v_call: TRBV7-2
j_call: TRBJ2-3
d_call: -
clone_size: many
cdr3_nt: TGTGCCAGCAGCTTAGCGGGATTAGGCACAGATACGCAGTATTTT
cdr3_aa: CASSLAGLGTDTQYF

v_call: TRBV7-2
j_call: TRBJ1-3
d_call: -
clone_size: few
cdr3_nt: TGTGCCAGCAGCCGGACACTCCCTCCCTCTGGAAACACCATATATTTT
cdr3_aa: CASSRTLPPSGNTIYF

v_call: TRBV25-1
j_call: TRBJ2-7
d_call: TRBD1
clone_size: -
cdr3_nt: TGTGCTGCACAGGGGGCAGAGAACTACTACTACGAGCAGTACTTC
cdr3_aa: CAAQGAENYYYEQYF